The rows below give T cell receptor beta chains drawn from one sample of a study of liver allograft versus peripheral blood T cells. TCRdb reprocessed the reads via MiXCR and lists one record per CDR3 protein. The data show several thousand distinct CDR3 sequences, about 15% seen once. These receptor sequences come from a human patient who had a liver transplant. Certain T cells may be donor cells from the graft. Both conserved end residues are part of each CDR3.

j_gene: TRBJ1-2
v_gene: TRBV12-3/TRBV12-4
CDR3aa: CASSGGSPGYTF

j_gene: TRBJ1-1
v_gene: TRBV5-5
CDR3aa: CVSITGFRGGTEAFF

j_gene: TRBJ2-7
v_gene: TRBV6-2/TRBV6-3
CDR3aa: CASSYAGLAGGKNSYEQYF

j_gene: TRBJ2-7
v_gene: TRBV7-9
CDR3aa: CASSPSYEQYF

j_gene: TRBJ1-2
v_gene: TRBV6-2/TRBV6-3
CDR3aa: CASSYRGKNYGYTF

j_gene: TRBJ2-7
v_gene: TRBV6-2/TRBV6-3
CDR3aa: CASRDEGLNYEQYF

j_gene: TRBJ1-2
v_gene: TRBV18
CDR3aa: CASSPTRGDGYTF

j_gene: TRBJ2-1
v_gene: TRBV20-1
CDR3aa: CSARDLASGLNEQFF

j_gene: TRBJ2-1
v_gene: TRBV5-4
CDR3aa: CASSLSSGEFF

j_gene: TRBJ1-2
v_gene: TRBV7-9
CDR3aa: CASSLDHVGYTF

j_gene: TRBJ2-7
v_gene: TRBV12-3/TRBV12-4
CDR3aa: CASSLWGGGYEQYF

j_gene: TRBJ1-1
v_gene: TRBV7-9
CDR3aa: CASSLEGVGTEAFF

j_gene: TRBJ2-7
v_gene: TRBV20-1
CDR3aa: CSAKGLAGGIEQYF

j_gene: TRBJ2-1
v_gene: TRBV11-2
CDR3aa: CASSPLAGLKFF

j_gene: TRBJ1-2
v_gene: TRBV29-1
CDR3aa: CSAMTYAYGYTF

j_gene: TRBJ2-3
v_gene: TRBV6-6
CDR3aa: CARQGGHTSTDTQYF

j_gene: TRBJ2-7
v_gene: TRBV20-1
CDR3aa: CSVYTTGVISRQYF

j_gene: TRBJ1-3
v_gene: TRBV18
CDR3aa: CASSPQGMSGNTIYF

j_gene: TRBJ2-2
v_gene: TRBV6-6
CDR3aa: CASSPLGNTGELFF

j_gene: TRBJ2-2
v_gene: TRBV14
CDR3aa: CASSHRQGATGELFF

j_gene: TRBJ1-5
v_gene: TRBV18
CDR3aa: CASSAGQGGDQPQHF

j_gene: TRBJ1-2
v_gene: TRBV20-1
CDR3aa: CSARGGTAFKRDGYTF

j_gene: TRBJ2-3
v_gene: TRBV24-1
CDR3aa: CATSEGRDTQYF

j_gene: TRBJ1-6
v_gene: TRBV30
CDR3aa: CAWSPGQGSNSPLHF

j_gene: TRBJ2-5
v_gene: TRBV19
CDR3aa: CASSLRLAGETQYF

j_gene: TRBJ2-7
v_gene: TRBV12-3/TRBV12-4
CDR3aa: CASSFRPGVFYEQYF

j_gene: TRBJ1-1
v_gene: TRBV6-6
CDR3aa: CASSYVLVGRTEAFF

j_gene: TRBJ1-2
v_gene: TRBV28
CDR3aa: CASSSPPGRTNYGYTF

j_gene: TRBJ1-3
v_gene: TRBV6-6
CDR3aa: CASSWDRDGNTIYF

j_gene: TRBJ2-7
v_gene: TRBV12-3/TRBV12-4
CDR3aa: CASSLGTGADYEQYF

j_gene: TRBJ2-5
v_gene: TRBV20-1
CDR3aa: CSASLAGETQYF

j_gene: TRBJ2-7
v_gene: TRBV20-1
CDR3aa: CSALAGENYEQYF

j_gene: .
v_gene: TRBV2
CDR3aa: CATIPGTDGSPLHF

j_gene: TRBJ1-1
v_gene: TRBV12-3/TRBV12-4
CDR3aa: CASSPPGRYNTEAFF

j_gene: TRBJ2-1
v_gene: TRBV7-3
CDR3aa: CASSPSGGAVTNEQFF

j_gene: TRBJ1-5
v_gene: TRBV7-9
CDR3aa: CASSLNEGVGNQPQHF

j_gene: TRBJ1-6
v_gene: TRBV30
CDR3aa: CAWRGLLNSPLHF

j_gene: TRBJ2-5
v_gene: TRBV28
CDR3aa: CASSSQGASETQYF

j_gene: TRBJ1-2
v_gene: TRBV20-1
CDR3aa: CSAPTGPNYGYTF

j_gene: TRBJ1-1
v_gene: TRBV30
CDR3aa: CAWSVLWERNTEAFF

j_gene: TRBJ2-5
v_gene: TRBV5-4
CDR3aa: CASSPRQGVGGETQYF

j_gene: TRBJ2-1
v_gene: TRBV27
CDR3aa: CASSYNRGLANNEQFF

j_gene: TRBJ1-1
v_gene: TRBV15
CDR3aa: CATSSDKTTMNTEAFF

j_gene: TRBJ2-1
v_gene: TRBV12-3/TRBV12-4
CDR3aa: CASTQGSGIYNEQFF

j_gene: TRBJ1-2
v_gene: TRBV7-3
CDR3aa: CASSATGNEGYGYTF

j_gene: TRBJ2-7
v_gene: TRBV7-2
CDR3aa: CASSISGGVLYEQYF

j_gene: TRBJ1-4
v_gene: TRBV7-9
CDR3aa: CASSLGQYDEKLFF

j_gene: TRBJ2-3
v_gene: TRBV9
CDR3aa: CASSVTPWDRNTDTQYF

j_gene: TRBJ1-1
v_gene: TRBV19
CDR3aa: CATGTYENTEAFF

j_gene: TRBJ2-7
v_gene: TRBV9
CDR3aa: CASSVGGPAEQYF

j_gene: TRBJ1-2
v_gene: TRBV6-2/TRBV6-3
CDR3aa: CASSYLGFYTF

j_gene: TRBJ2-5
v_gene: TRBV20-1
CDR3aa: CSARRTGRETQYF

j_gene: TRBJ1-4
v_gene: TRBV10-3
CDR3aa: CAISSGTELGKLFF

j_gene: TRBJ1-3
v_gene: TRBV15
CDR3aa: CATSRTPARRSGNTIYF

j_gene: TRBJ1-6
v_gene: TRBV27
CDR3aa: CASSTRQGYNSPLHF